This T cell receptor (beta chain) was retrieved from a study of CD8 T cells in Susac syndrome. An input of roughly 0.5 to 1 ug of RNA was subjected to reverse transcription using random hexamers. Each CDR3 protein gets one entry after TCRdb re-called the immunoSEQ multiplex PCR reads with MiXCR. The data contain about 210,000 distinct CDR3 sequences, over 85% of them singletons. The V end was cut by 2 bases, the J end by 2 bases, with 6 bases between. Germline CDR1 reads LGHDT; CDR2 reads YNNKEL (reference sequence). CDR3 size: 13 residues. CD8+ and CD4+ T cells from blood underwent TCR beta sequencing, which was carried out in a high-throughput format. TEMRA cells were enriched by FACS, and CD4+ and CD8+ T cells were negatively isolated.

Sequencing was done on a sample of CD4+ T cells from PBMCs. The chain is built from TRBV3-1 and TRBJ1-2; D is uncertain. This TCR was recovered from a human donor in good health. CDR3 loop: CASSQQSNYGYTF. CDR3 in DNA: TGTGCCAGCAGCCAACAGAGCAACTATGGCTACACCTTC.